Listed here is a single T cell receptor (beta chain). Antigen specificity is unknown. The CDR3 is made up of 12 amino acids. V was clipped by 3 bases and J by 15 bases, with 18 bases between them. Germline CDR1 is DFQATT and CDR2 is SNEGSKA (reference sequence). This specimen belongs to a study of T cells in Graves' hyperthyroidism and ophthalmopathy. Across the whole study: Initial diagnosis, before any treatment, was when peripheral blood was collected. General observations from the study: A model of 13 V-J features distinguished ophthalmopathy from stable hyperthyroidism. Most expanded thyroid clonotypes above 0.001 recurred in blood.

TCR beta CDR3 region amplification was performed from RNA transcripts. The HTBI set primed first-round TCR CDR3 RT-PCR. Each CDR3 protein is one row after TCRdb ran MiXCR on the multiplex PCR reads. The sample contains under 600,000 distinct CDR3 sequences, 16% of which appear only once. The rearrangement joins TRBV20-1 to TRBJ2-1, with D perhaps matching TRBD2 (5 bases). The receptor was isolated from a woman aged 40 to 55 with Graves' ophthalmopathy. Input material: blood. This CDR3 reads CSARVPAARRFF. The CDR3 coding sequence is TGCAGTGCTAGGGTACCAGCGGCTAGACGGTTCTTC.